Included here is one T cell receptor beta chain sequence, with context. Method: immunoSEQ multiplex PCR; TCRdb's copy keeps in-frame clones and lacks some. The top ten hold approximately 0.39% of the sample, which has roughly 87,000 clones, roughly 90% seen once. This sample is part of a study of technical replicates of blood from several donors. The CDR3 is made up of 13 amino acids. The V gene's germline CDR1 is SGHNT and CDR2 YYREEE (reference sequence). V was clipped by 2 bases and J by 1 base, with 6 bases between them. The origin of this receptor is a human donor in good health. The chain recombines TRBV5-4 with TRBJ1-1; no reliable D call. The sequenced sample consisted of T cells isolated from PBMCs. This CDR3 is CASSLIENTEAFF. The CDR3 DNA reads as TGTGCCAGCAGCTTAATAGAGAACACTGAAGCTTTCTTT.